These T cell receptor beta chains were read from a single sample in a study of T cells expressing NK-cell markers. From the 5' RACE reads, TCRdb lists one entry per CDR3 protein and no DNA. Reported are hundreds of thousands of distinct CDR3 sequences; the ten largest clones contain 5.2%. The source material was blood T cells: a sorted CD56 or NKG2C T cell subset, CD4+ or CD8+ T cells, or bulk PBMC T cells (not recorded which). The receptors stem from a man aged 18 to 70 in good health. Both conserved end residues are part of each CDR3. The order of the fields is V gene, J gene, CDR3 protein.

v_call: TRBV20-1
j_call: TRBJ1-2
cdr3_aa: CSARRWDRPDTF

v_call: TRBV4-2
j_call: TRBJ1-1
cdr3_aa: CASSQLSTGENTEAFF

v_call: TRBV9
j_call: TRBJ2-7
cdr3_aa: CASSPVVGGGTTYEQYF

v_call: TRBV5-1
j_call: TRBJ2-5
cdr3_aa: CASRSSGGAETQYF

v_call: TRBV7-3
j_call: TRBJ2-3
cdr3_aa: CASSLNLAGDGTDTQYF

v_call: TRBV20-1
j_call: TRBJ2-4
cdr3_aa: CSARDFRLAKNIQYF

v_call: TRBV6-1
j_call: TRBJ1-1
cdr3_aa: CAGREAGYTEAFF

v_call: TRBV12-3/TRBV12-4
j_call: TRBJ2-1
cdr3_aa: CASSFRAVSYNEQFF

v_call: TRBV28
j_call: TRBJ2-7
cdr3_aa: CASSSPTSGSSYEQYF

v_call: TRBV12-3/TRBV12-4
j_call: TRBJ1-3
cdr3_aa: CASTRGTDAISGNTIYF

v_call: TRBV6-1
j_call: TRBJ2-7
cdr3_aa: CASSGGGLWQQYF

v_call: TRBV19
j_call: TRBJ1-1
cdr3_aa: CATRGRTYTEAFF

v_call: TRBV21-1
j_call: TRBJ2-7
cdr3_aa: CAIPGQRSSYEQYF

v_call: TRBV6-1
j_call: TRBJ2-1
cdr3_aa: CASSERSDRGLRNEQFF

v_call: TRBV25-1
j_call: TRBJ2-3
cdr3_aa: CATLLRTEVKDTQYF

v_call: TRBV7-9
j_call: TRBJ1-2
cdr3_aa: CASSLLGRALERGYTF

v_call: TRBV27
j_call: TRBJ2-5
cdr3_aa: CASSLWRDRTKPHF

v_call: TRBV7-8
j_call: TRBJ1-5
cdr3_aa: CASSGNRDFGNQPQHF

v_call: TRBV5-1
j_call: TRBJ2-3
cdr3_aa: CASSPVPGLAGATDTQYF

v_call: TRBV6-2/TRBV6-3
j_call: TRBJ2-3
cdr3_aa: CATHPAGTDTQYF

v_call: TRBV18
j_call: TRBJ1-3
cdr3_aa: CASSYNQGDSGNTIYF

v_call: TRBV29-1
j_call: TRBJ2-7
cdr3_aa: CSAGGGWDRSYEQYF

v_call: TRBV7-3
j_call: TRBJ2-3
cdr3_aa: CASSPNSVGAADTQYF

v_call: TRBV15
j_call: TRBJ2-1
cdr3_aa: CATSRAGLEQFF

v_call: TRBV7-2
j_call: TRBJ2-5
cdr3_aa: CASSHTSGARETQYF

v_call: TRBV7-8
j_call: TRBJ2-3
cdr3_aa: CASSLGTSGGLTDTQYF

v_call: TRBV12-3/TRBV12-4
j_call: TRBJ2-7
cdr3_aa: CASSGTGTGAQQYF

v_call: TRBV7-9
j_call: TRBJ2-1
cdr3_aa: CASRTMVYNEQFF